This TCR beta chain came from a study of blood T cell repertoires in COVID-19. The germline gives CDR1 MDHEN, CDR2 SYDVKM. V was cut by 0 bases and J by 1 base, with 10 bases left in between. The length of the CDR3 is 16 residues. Measured with immunoSEQ multiplex PCR; TCRdb has only the in-frame clones, and not every one. The top ten clones hold less than 5.5% of a sample with 300,000 to 350,000 clones, over 75% of them seen once. About this clone: Other nucleotide sequences in the sample specify the same CDR3.

Living in roughly 25 US areas, the participants were between about 18 and 90 years of age. Cohorts were determined from participant-reported clinical history. The receptor's source is a man younger than 45 who had recovered from COVID-19. Material for sequencing was PBMCs or T cells enriched from blood (not recorded which). The rearrangement uses TRBV28 and TRBJ1-5, with D perhaps TRBD1 (6 bases). DNA of the CDR3: TGTGCCAGCAGTTTATGGGGCAGGGGAAGCAATCAGCCCCAGCATTTT. Protein product: CASSLWGRGSNQPQHF. The whole variable domain, filled in from reference TRBV28 and TRBJ1-5, reads DVKVTQSSRYLVKRTGEKVFLECVQDMDHENMFWYRQDPGLGLRLIYFSYDVKMKEKGDIPEGYSVSREKKERFSLILESASTNQTSMYLCASSLWGRGSNQPQHFGDGTRLSIL.